These T cell receptor beta chains were read from a single sample in a study of blood T cell repertoires in COVID-19. The method was immunoSEQ multiplex PCR; TCRdb's version includes in-frame clones alone and lacks a portion of them. This table has 150,000 to 200,000 clones, roughly 84% appearing once. Material for sequencing was PBMCs or T cells enriched from blood (not recorded which). These TCRs come from a man aged 65 to 85 who had been exposed to COVID-19. The CDR3 runs from the conserved cysteine through the conserved F or W. Each record gives: J gene, V gene, clone size, D gene, CDR3 protein, CDR3 DNA. A D gene is named only where the DNA matches it firmly. The size entry is marked missing in some rows and otherwise reads once, few, many or a size class.

J gene: TRBJ2-1
V gene: TRBV7-2
clone size: once
D gene: TRBD2
CDR3 protein: CASSLAPGGLIDEQFF
CDR3 DNA: TGTGCCAGCAGCTTAGCACCGGGAGGACTTATAGATGAGCAGTTCTTC

J gene: TRBJ1-5
V gene: TRBV5-4
clone size: -
D gene: TRBD1
CDR3 protein: CASSLDRGNQPQHF
CDR3 DNA: TGTGCCAGCAGCTTGGACAGGGGTAACCAGCCCCAGCATTTT

J gene: TRBJ1-1
V gene: TRBV2
clone size: -
D gene: -
CDR3 protein: CASSVRQAGTEAFF
CDR3 DNA: TGTGCCAGCAGTGTACGACAGGCGGGTACTGAAGCTTTCTTT

J gene: TRBJ1-2
V gene: TRBV7-2
clone size: -
D gene: TRBD1
CDR3 protein: CASSSRTGEIFTF
CDR3 DNA: TGTGCCAGCAGCTCCCGGACAGGGGAAATTTTCACCTTC

J gene: TRBJ2-1
V gene: TRBV4-1
clone size: -
D gene: TRBD2
CDR3 protein: CASKFSGGPSSYNEQFF
CDR3 DNA: TGCGCCAGTAAGTTCTCGGGAGGGCCCAGCTCCTACAATGAGCAGTTCTTC

J gene: TRBJ1-6
V gene: TRBV7-2
clone size: -
D gene: TRBD1
CDR3 protein: CASSLEGGPGNSPLHF
CDR3 DNA: TGTGCCAGCAGCTTAGAAGGGGGCCCAGGGAATTCACCCCTCCACTTT

J gene: TRBJ2-7
V gene: TRBV11-2
clone size: few
D gene: -
CDR3 protein: CASSFRRPTGSYEQYF
CDR3 DNA: TGTGCCAGCAGCTTTCGACGCCCCACGGGGTCCTACGAGCAGTACTTC

J gene: TRBJ1-3
V gene: TRBV5-4
clone size: many
D gene: -
CDR3 protein: CASSSYSTGNTIYF
CDR3 DNA: TGTGCCAGCAGCTCGTATAGCACTGGAAACACCATATATTTT

J gene: TRBJ1-1
V gene: TRBV29-1
clone size: -
D gene: TRBD1
CDR3 protein: CSVEHRGLNTEAFF
CDR3 DNA: TGCAGCGTTGAGCACAGGGGATTAAACACTGAAGCTTTCTTT

J gene: TRBJ2-7
V gene: TRBV21-1
clone size: few
D gene: -
CDR3 protein: CASSKRSGTGGYEQYF
CDR3 DNA: TGTGCCAGCAGCAAACGGTCCGGGACAGGGGGCTACGAGCAGTACTTC

J gene: TRBJ2-2
V gene: TRBV6-5
clone size: -
D gene: -
CDR3 protein: CASSQETGELFF
CDR3 DNA: TGTGCCAGCAGTCAGGAAACCGGGGAGCTGTTTTTT

J gene: TRBJ2-1
V gene: TRBV6-5
clone size: once
D gene: -
CDR3 protein: CASSYPPYNEQFF
CDR3 DNA: TGTGCCAGCAGTTACCCCCCATACAATGAGCAGTTCTTC

J gene: TRBJ2-1
V gene: TRBV19
clone size: -
D gene: TRBD2
CDR3 protein: CASSIDPRTSLQSSYNEQFF
CDR3 DNA: TGTGCCAGTAGTATAGATCCACGGACTAGCTTACAGAGCTCCTACAATGAGCAGTTCTTC

J gene: TRBJ1-6
V gene: TRBV5-6
clone size: -
D gene: -
CDR3 protein: CASSLSGTSYYNSPLHF
CDR3 DNA: TGTGCCAGCAGCCTCTCCGGGACATCCTACTATAATTCACCCCTCCACTTT

J gene: TRBJ2-5
V gene: TRBV7-2
clone size: -
D gene: TRBD2
CDR3 protein: CASSLGLGTSSETQYF
CDR3 DNA: TGTGCCAGCAGCTTAGGACTCGGGACTAGTAGCGAGACCCAGTACTTC

J gene: TRBJ1-2
V gene: TRBV12-3/TRBV12-4
clone size: -
D gene: TRBD1
CDR3 protein: CASSRGQIGYTF
CDR3 DNA: TGTGCCAGCAGTCGGGGACAGATTGGCTACACCTTC

J gene: TRBJ2-7
V gene: TRBV19
clone size: -
D gene: -
CDR3 protein: CASSFGDPPYEQYF
CDR3 DNA: TGTGCCAGTAGTTTCGGGGATCCTCCCTACGAGCAGTACTTC

J gene: TRBJ1-6
V gene: TRBV30
clone size: -
D gene: -
CDR3 protein: CAWSGVPYNSPLHF
CDR3 DNA: TGTGCCTGGAGCGGGGTCCCTTATAATTCACCCCTCCACTTT

J gene: TRBJ1-1
V gene: TRBV6-5
clone size: -
D gene: -
CDR3 protein: CASHSRGDGTEAFF
CDR3 DNA: TGTGCCAGCCACAGTCGGGGGGATGGGACTGAAGCTTTCTTT

J gene: TRBJ1-6
V gene: TRBV11-3
clone size: -
D gene: TRBD1
CDR3 protein: CASSLGQGRDSPLHF
CDR3 DNA: TGTGCCAGCAGCTTAGGACAGGGCCGCGATTCACCCCTCCACTTT

J gene: TRBJ1-6
V gene: TRBV13
clone size: -
D gene: TRBD1
CDR3 protein: CASSTRQGSNSPLHF
CDR3 DNA: TGTGCCAGCAGCACACGACAGGGGTCTAATTCACCCCTCCACTTT

J gene: TRBJ1-1
V gene: TRBV5-1
clone size: -
D gene: TRBD1
CDR3 protein: CASSMLQGVGTEAFF
CDR3 DNA: TGCGCCAGCAGCATGTTACAGGGGGTTGGCACTGAAGCTTTCTTT

J gene: TRBJ2-3
V gene: TRBV15
clone size: -
D gene: -
CDR3 protein: CATSRGLGFGADTDTQYF
CDR3 DNA: TGTGCCACCAGCAGGGGATTGGGGTTTGGGGCAGACACAGATACGCAGTATTTT

J gene: TRBJ1-5
V gene: TRBV7-2
clone size: -
D gene: -
CDR3 protein: CASSEKGGRLNQPQHF
CDR3 DNA: TGTGCCAGCAGCGAGAAAGGCGGGCGGCTTAATCAGCCCCAGCATTTT

J gene: TRBJ2-1
V gene: TRBV21-1
clone size: -
D gene: -
CDR3 protein: CASSNLQASGRAGLYEQFF
CDR3 DNA: TGTGCCAGCAGCAACCTCCAGGCTAGCGGGAGGGCCGGATTGTATGAGCAGTTCTTC

J gene: TRBJ2-5
V gene: TRBV5-1
clone size: -
D gene: -
CDR3 protein: CASSLEGNFWETQYF
CDR3 DNA: TGCGCCAGCAGCTTGGAGGGGAACTTCTGGGAGACCCAGTACTTC

J gene: TRBJ2-7
V gene: TRBV6-1
clone size: -
D gene: TRBD2
CDR3 protein: CASSEDPAGVGEQYF
CDR3 DNA: TGTGCCAGCAGTGAAGATCCAGCGGGAGTAGGCGAGCAGTACTTC

J gene: TRBJ1-1
V gene: TRBV10-2
clone size: -
D gene: -
CDR3 protein: CASSEVVNTEAFF
CDR3 DNA: TGCGCCAGCAGTGAGGTAGTGAACACTGAAGCTTTCTTT

J gene: TRBJ1-5
V gene: TRBV5-4
clone size: -
D gene: -
CDR3 protein: CASSLGGVNQPQHF
CDR3 DNA: TGTGCCAGCAGCTTGGGGGGGGTTAATCAGCCCCAGCATTTT

J gene: TRBJ1-1
V gene: TRBV2
clone size: -
D gene: -
CDR3 protein: CASSPRRGNTEAFF
CDR3 DNA: TGTGCCAGCAGCCCTAGAAGGGGGAACACTGAAGCTTTCTTT

J gene: TRBJ1-6
V gene: TRBV5-4
clone size: -
D gene: -
CDR3 protein: CASSLASNSPLHF
CDR3 DNA: TGTGCCAGCAGCTTGGCCAGTAATTCACCCCTCCACTTT

J gene: TRBJ1-5
V gene: TRBV19
clone size: -
D gene: TRBD1
CDR3 protein: CASTKGRGQGSQPQHF
CDR3 DNA: TGTGCCAGTACCAAAGGAAGGGGACAGGGAAGTCAGCCCCAGCATTTT